A selection of T cell receptor beta chains follows, all from one sample in a study of beta chain features in type 1 diabetes. Sequencing was performed with immunoSEQ multiplex PCR; in TCRdb, only in-frame clones are kept and a portion is missing. Of under 300,000 clones listed, 25% to 30% are singletons. Sequences were obtained from central memory CD4+ T cells from blood. Receptor source: a man aged 30-40 years in good health. Both conserved end residues are part of each CDR3. The D gene is left open where the match is weak. Expanded clones get a size class; other rows say once, few or many, or leave the size out.

j_call clone_size d_call v_call cdr3_nt cdr3_aa
TRBJ2-2 few . TRBV10-3 TGTGCCATCAATTCCGGGACGGAAACCGGGGAGCTGTTTTTT CAINSGTETGELFF
TRBJ2-4 few . TRBV18 TGTGCCAGCTCACCGCCGGGGTTAGCCAAAAACATTCAGTACTTC CASSPPGLAKNIQYF
TRBJ2-3 . . TRBV27 TGTGCCAGCAGTCAACTAAGAGATACGCAGTATTTT CASSQLRDTQYF
TRBJ2-1 . . TRBV9 TGTGCCAGCAGCGTCGGCCCCCTGGGGGGTAATGAGCAGTTCTTC CASSVGPLGGNEQFF
TRBJ2-5 few . TRBV2 TGTGCCACTATGAGGCAGCAAGAGACCCAGTACTTC CATMRQQETQYF
TRBJ2-2 few TRBD2 TRBV9 TGTGCCAGCAGCGTAGCGGCGGGAGGGCCTGACACCGGGGAGCTGTTTTTT CASSVAAGGPDTGELFF
TRBJ1-1 few . TRBV7-9 TGTGCCAGCATACCGACAGCATCCAACACTGAAGCTTTCTTT CASIPTASNTEAFF
TRBJ1-1 many TRBD1 TRBV14 TGTGCCAGCAGCCAACTCCCGGGACAGAAGAACACTGAAGCTTTCTTT CASSQLPGQKNTEAFF
TRBJ1-6 many . TRBV14 TGTGCCAGCAGCTTACAGGGTAGTAATTCACCCCTCCACTTT CASSLQGSNSPLHF
TRBJ1-2 . . TRBV29-1 TGCAGCGTCCTTCTGGAGAGGGTGGGTGGCTACACCTTC CSVLLERVGGYTF
TRBJ2-3 . . TRBV6-5 TGTGCCAGCAGTTACTCCCCGAGGGGTGGCACAGATACGCAGTATTTT CASSYSPRGGTDTQYF
TRBJ1-4 . . TRBV30 TGTGCCTGGAGTGAAGAAGGGAAACTGTTTTTT CAWSEEGKLFF
TRBJ1-5 . . TRBV30 TGTGCCTGGAGTGTCGACAGCTATCAGCCCCAGCATTTT CAWSVDSYQPQHF
TRBJ2-3 few TRBD2 TRBV27 TGTGCCAGCAGTCCGGGAGGAGATACGCAGTATTTT CASSPGGDTQYF
TRBJ2-5 . . TRBV7-2 TGTGCCAGCAGCTTAGAATCTGGGACCCAGTACTTC CASSLESGTQYF
TRBJ2-4 few . TRBV2 TGTGCCAGCAGTAAGGGTCCGGGGGGCCAAAACATTCAGTACTTC CASSKGPGGQNIQYF
TRBJ2-7 few . TRBV5-6 TGTGCCAGCAGCCGATGGCCCCAGAGGGCCTACGAGCAGTACTTC CASSRWPQRAYEQYF
TRBJ2-1 . . TRBV10-3 TGTGCCATCAGTGACGGCGGCTCCTACAATGAGCAGTTCTTC CAISDGGSYNEQFF
TRBJ1-2 . TRBD1 TRBV6-1 TGTGCCACACTGGGACAGACGGACTATGGCTACACCTTC CATLGQTDYGYTF
TRBJ2-3 . . TRBV9 TGTGCCAGCAGCTCAGGGGACCTAGGGGCAGATACGCAGTATTTT CASSSGDLGADTQYF
TRBJ2-7 few TRBD2 TRBV15 TGTGCCACCAGCCTCGACCGGCTAGCGGATTACGAGCAGTACTTC CATSLDRLADYEQYF
TRBJ2-7 . . TRBV6-5 TGTGCCAGCAGTCCTCTAGCGCCGGGGTACGAGCAGTACTTC CASSPLAPGYEQYF
TRBJ2-2 few . TRBV27 TGTGCCAGCAGTTTGAGTAGGGCGAACACCGGGGAGCTGTTTTTT CASSLSRANTGELFF